This T cell receptor beta chain was observed in a study of Graves' ophthalmopathy and Graves' hyperthyroidism. Overall study: At the time of initial diagnosis and before any treatment, peripheral blood was collected.

Germline V CDR1 and CDR2: SGDLS, YYNGEE. CDR3 length: 14 residues. Trimming took 3 bases from V and 4 from J; bases not matched to a gene: 2. On this clonotype: Antigen unknown.

The TCR beta CDR3 regions underwent amplification from RNA transcripts. HTBI primers served in a first-round RT-PCR, which a second-round multiplex PCR followed. TCRdb analysed the multiplex PCR reads with MiXCR anew, one entry per CDR3 protein. The sample consists of roughly 410,000 distinct CDR3 sequences, 15% to 19% of them appearing once. General study findings and limits: Most thyroid clonotypes expanded beyond 0.001 frequency were also found in blood.

Ages of hyperthyroidism patients ran from 18 to 65, and their diagnoses were new, under 2 months' duration. The sequence was obtained from a woman aged 18-29 years with stable Graves' hyperthyroidism. Material: peripheral blood. The V and J genes are TRBV9 and TRBJ1-4; 8 bases match TRBD1. CDR3 sequence reads: CASSGTGRNEKLFF. In DNA, the CDR3 is TGTGCCAGCAGCGGGACAGGGCGTAATGAAAAACTGTTTTTT. The full variable domain, completed using reference TRBV9 and TRBJ1-4, is DSGVTQTPKHLITATGQRVTLRCSPRSGDLSVYWYQQSLDQGLQFLIQYYNGEERAKGNILERFSAQQFPDLHSELNLSSLELGDSALYFCASSGTGRNEKLFFGSGTQLSVL.